The clone carrying this T cell receptor beta chain was recorded at least ten times. The CDR3 spans 14 residues. Trimming took 0 bases from V and 2 from J, leaving 5 bases between them. In germline, CDR1 is MNHEY, CDR2 SVGEGT. This sample was included in a study of Graves' ophthalmopathy and Graves' hyperthyroidism. RNA transcripts yielded amplified TCR beta CDR3 regions. RT-PCR in the first round used HTBI primers; a second-round multiplex PCR followed. TCRdb fed the multiplex PCR reads into MiXCR, producing one record per CDR3 protein. The sample holds about 380,000 distinct CDR3 sequences, over 15% seen once.

Sequenced: peripheral blood. The chain recombines TRBV6-2 or TRBV6-3 with TRBJ1-5; no reliable D call. This clonotype was sampled from a woman aged 18-35 years with stable Graves' hyperthyroidism. CDR3 bases: TGTGCCAGCAGTTACTCTTCCCGCAATCAGCCCCAGCATTTT. Residues: CASSYSSRNQPQHF.